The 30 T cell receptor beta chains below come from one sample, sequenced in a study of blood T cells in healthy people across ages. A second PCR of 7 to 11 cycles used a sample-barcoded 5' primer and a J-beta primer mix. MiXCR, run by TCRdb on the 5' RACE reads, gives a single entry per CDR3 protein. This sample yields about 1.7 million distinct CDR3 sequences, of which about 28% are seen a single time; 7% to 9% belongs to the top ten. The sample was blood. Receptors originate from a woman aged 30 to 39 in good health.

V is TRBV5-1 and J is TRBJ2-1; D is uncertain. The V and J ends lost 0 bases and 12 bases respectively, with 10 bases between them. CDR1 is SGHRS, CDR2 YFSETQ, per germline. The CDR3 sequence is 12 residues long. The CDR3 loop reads CASSLGALGQFF. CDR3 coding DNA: TGCGCCAGCAGCTTGGGGGCCCTTGGGCAGTTCTTC.

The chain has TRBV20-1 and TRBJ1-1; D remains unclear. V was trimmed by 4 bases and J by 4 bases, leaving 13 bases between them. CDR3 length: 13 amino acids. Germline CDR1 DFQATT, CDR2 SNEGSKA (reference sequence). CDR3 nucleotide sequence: TGCAGTGCTACCCAGGATCGGCGCACTGAAGCTTTCTTT. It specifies CSATQDRRTEAFF.

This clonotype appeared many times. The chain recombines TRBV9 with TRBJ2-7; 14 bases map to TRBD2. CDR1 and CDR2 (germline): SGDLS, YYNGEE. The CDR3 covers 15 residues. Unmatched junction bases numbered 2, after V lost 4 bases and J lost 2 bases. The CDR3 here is CASSTTSGRAYEQYF. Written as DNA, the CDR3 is TGTGCCAGCAGCACGACTAGCGGGAGGGCCTACGAGCAGTACTTC.

In DNA, the CDR3 is TGTGCCAGCTCACCACTATGGGATCCCGGGGAGCTGTTTTTT. Amino acid sequence: CASSPLWDPGELFF. The chain is built from TRBV18 and TRBJ2-2, with D unclear. V was pared by 1 base and J by 6 bases, with 9 bases between. This CDR3 has 14 residues. The germline V gene encodes CDR1 KGHSH and CDR2 LQKENI. Complete variable domain (other parts from reference TRBV18 and TRBJ2-2): NAGVMQNPRHLVRRRGQEARLRCSPMKGHSHVYWYRQLPEEGLKFMVYLQKENIIDESGMPKERFSAEFPKEGPSILRIQQVVRGDSAAYFCASSPLWDPGELFFGEGSRLTVL.

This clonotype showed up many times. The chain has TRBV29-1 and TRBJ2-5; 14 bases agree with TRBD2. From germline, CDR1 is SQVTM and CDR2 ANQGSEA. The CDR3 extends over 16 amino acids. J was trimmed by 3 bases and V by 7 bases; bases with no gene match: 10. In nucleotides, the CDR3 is TGCAGCGCCTCCGGAGGGACTAGCGGGAGAGAAGAGACCCAGTACTTC. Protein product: CSASGGTSGREETQYF.

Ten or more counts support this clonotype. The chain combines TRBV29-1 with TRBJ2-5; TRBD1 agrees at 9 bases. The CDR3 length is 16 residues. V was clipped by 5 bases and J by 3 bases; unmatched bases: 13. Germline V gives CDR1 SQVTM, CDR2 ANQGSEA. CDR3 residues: CSVYTAPGQGKETQYF. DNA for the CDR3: TGCAGCGTTTACACGGCCCCGGGACAGGGAAAAGAGACCCAGTACTTC. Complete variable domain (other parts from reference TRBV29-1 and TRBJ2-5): SAVISQKPSRDICQRGTSLTIQCQVDSQVTMMFWYRQQPGQSLTLIATANQGSEATYESGFVIDKFPISRPNLTFSTLTVSNMSPEDSSIYLCSVYTAPGQGKETQYFGPGTRLLVL.

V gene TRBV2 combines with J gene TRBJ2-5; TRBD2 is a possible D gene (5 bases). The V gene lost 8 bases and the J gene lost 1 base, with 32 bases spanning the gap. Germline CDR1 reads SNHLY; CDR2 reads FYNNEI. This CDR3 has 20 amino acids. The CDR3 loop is CASSDPLTRTLVRSQETQYF. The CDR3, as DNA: TGTGCCAGCTCTGACCCTCTAACCCGCACACTAGTGCGCAGCCAAGAGACCCAGTACTTC.

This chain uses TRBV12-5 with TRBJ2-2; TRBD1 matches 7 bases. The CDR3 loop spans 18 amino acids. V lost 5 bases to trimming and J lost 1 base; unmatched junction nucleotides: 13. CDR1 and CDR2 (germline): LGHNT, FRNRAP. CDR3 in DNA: TGTGCTAGTGGTACTTTACGACAGGGCTCCTTGAACACCGGGGAGCTGTTTTTT. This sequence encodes CASGTLRQGSLNTGELFF.

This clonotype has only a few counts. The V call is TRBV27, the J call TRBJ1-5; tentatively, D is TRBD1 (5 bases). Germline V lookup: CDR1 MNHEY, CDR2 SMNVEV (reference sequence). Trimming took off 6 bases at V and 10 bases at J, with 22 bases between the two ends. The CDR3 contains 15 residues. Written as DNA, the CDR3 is TGTGCCAGCAGCCCGAGAGGGGAGGGTGGGAAACCCCAGCATTTT. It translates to CASSPRGEGGKPQHF.

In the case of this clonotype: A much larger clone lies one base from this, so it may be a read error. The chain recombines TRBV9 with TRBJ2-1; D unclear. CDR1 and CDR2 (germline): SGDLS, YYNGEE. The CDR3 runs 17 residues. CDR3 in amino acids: CANSVEPTSTAYNEQFF. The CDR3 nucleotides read TGTGCCAACAGCGTAGAACCCACAAGTACCGCTTACAATGAGCAGTTCTTC.

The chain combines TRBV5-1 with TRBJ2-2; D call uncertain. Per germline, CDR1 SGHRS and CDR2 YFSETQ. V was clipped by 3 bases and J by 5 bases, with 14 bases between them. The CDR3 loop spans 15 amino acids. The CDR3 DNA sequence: TGCGCCAGCAGCTCAAGAAGCCCCAGGACCGGGGAGCTGTTTTTT. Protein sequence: CASSSRSPRTGELFF.

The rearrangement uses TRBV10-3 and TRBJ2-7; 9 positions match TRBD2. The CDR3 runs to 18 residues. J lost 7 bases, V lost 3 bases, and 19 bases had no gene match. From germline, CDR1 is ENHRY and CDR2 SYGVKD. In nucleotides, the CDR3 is TGTGCCATCAGTGAAGGTGAGAGAGAAGCGGGGGGAAGCTTGGAGCAGTACTTC. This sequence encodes CAISEGEREAGGSLEQYF.

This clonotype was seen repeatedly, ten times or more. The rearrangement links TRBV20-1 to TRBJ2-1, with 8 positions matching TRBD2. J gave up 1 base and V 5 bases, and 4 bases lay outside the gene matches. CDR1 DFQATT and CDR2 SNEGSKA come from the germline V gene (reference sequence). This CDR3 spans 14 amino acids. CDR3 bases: TGCAGTGCTCGGACTAGCAGGTCCTACAATGAGCAGTTCTTC. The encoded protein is CSARTSRSYNEQFF.

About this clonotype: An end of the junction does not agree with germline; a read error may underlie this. The CDR3 nucleotides read TGTGACAGCAGTAGGGGACTAGCGGCAGATACGCAGTATTTT. This encodes CDSSRGLAADTQYF. This chain connects TRBV12-3 or TRBV12-4 to TRBJ2-3, with TRBD2 matching 11 bases. The CDR3 covers 14 residues.

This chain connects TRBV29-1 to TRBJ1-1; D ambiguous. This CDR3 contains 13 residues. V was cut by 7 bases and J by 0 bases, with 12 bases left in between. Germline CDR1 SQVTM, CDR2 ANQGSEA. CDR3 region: CSGLDSMNTEAFF. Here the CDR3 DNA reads TGCAGCGGCCTAGATAGCATGAACACTGAAGCTTTCTTT.

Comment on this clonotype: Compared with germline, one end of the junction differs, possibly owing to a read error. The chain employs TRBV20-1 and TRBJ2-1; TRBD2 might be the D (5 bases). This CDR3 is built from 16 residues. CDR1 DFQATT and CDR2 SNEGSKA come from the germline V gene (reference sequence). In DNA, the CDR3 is TGCAGTGCTCCTAAAGCGACTGGGAGCTCCTGCAATGAGCAGTTCTTC. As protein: CSAPKATGSSCNEQFF.

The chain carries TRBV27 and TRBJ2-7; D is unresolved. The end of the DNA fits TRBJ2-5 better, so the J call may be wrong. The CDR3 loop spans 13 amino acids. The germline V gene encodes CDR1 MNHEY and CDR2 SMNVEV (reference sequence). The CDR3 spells CASSAVARETQYF. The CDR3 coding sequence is TGTGCCAGCAGTGCCGTGGCGAGGGAGACCCAGTACTTC.

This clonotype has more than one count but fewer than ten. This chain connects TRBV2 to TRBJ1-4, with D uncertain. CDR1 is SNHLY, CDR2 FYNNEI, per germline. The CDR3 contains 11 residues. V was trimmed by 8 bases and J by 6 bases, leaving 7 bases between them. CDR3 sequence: CASFSDEKLFF. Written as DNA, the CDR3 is TGTGCCAGCTTCTCGGATGAAAAACTGTTTTTT.

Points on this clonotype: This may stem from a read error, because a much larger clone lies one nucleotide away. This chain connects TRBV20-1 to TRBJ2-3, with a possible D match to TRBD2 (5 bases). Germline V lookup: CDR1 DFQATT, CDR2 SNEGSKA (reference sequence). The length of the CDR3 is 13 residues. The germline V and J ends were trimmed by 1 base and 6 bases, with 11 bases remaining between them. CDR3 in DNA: TGCAGTGCTAGAGGTAGCGAGAGGGATACGCAGTATTTT. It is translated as CSARGSERDTQYF.

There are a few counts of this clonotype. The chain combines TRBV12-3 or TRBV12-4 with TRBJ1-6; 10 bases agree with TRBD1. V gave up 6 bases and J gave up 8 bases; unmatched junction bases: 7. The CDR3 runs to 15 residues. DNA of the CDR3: TGTGCCAGCAGCATGACAGGGGGCACGGATTCACCCCTCCACTTT. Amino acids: CASSMTGGTDSPLHF.

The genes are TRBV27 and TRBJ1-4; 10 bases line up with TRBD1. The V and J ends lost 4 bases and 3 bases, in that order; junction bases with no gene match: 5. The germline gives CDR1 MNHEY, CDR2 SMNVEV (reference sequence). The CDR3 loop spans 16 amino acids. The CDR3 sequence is CASSSSGTGANEKLFF. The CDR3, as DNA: TGTGCCAGCAGTTCGTCCGGGACAGGGGCTAATGAAAAACTGTTTTTT.

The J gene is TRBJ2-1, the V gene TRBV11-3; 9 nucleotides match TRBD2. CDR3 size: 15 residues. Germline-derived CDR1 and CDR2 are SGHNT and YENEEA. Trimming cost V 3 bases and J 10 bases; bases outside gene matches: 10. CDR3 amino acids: CASSFEASGAHEQFF. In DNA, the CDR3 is TGTGCCAGCAGCTTCGAGGCTAGCGGGGCGCACGAGCAGTTCTTC.

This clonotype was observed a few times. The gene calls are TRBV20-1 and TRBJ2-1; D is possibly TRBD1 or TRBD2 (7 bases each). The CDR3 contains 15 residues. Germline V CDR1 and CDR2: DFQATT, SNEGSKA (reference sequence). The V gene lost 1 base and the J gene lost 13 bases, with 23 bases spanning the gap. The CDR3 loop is CSARGEGAGQETQFF. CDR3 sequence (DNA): TGCAGTGCTAGAGGGGAGGGGGCAGGCCAAGAGACCCAGTTCTTC.

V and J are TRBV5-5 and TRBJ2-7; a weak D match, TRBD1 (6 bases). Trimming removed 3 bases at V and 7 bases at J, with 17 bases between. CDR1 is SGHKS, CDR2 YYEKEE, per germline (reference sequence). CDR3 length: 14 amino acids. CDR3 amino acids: CASSWDTQGPEQYF. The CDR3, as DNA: TGTGCCAGCAGCTGGGACACTCAGGGCCCAGAGCAGTACTTC.

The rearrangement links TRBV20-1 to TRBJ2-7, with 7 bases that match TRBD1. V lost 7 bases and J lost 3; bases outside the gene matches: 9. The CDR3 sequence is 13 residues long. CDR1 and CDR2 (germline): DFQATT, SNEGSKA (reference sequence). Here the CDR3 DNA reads TGCAGTGTCACTGGTGCAGGGGGCTACGAGCAGTACTTC. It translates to CSVTGAGGYEQYF.

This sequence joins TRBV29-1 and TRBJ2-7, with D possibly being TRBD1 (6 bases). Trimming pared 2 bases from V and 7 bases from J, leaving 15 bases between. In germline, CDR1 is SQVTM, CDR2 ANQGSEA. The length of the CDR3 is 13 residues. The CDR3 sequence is CSVESSGVGEQYF. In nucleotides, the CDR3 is TGCAGCGTTGAATCCTCAGGGGTGGGTGAGCAGTACTTC.

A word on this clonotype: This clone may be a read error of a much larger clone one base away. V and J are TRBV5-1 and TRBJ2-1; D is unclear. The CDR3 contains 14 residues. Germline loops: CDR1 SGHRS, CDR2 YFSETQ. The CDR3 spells CASRYEDTYNEQLF. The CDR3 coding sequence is TGCGCCAGCAGATATGAAGACACATACAATGAGCAGCTCTTC.

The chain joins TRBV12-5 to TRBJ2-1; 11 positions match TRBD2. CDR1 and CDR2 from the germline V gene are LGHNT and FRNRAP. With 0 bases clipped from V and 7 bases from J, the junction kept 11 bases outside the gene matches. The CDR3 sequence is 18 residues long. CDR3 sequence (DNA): TGTGCTAGTGGTTTGGTACCCAAGGATAGCGGGAGGGTGAATGAGCAGTTCTTC. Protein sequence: CASGLVPKDSGRVNEQFF.

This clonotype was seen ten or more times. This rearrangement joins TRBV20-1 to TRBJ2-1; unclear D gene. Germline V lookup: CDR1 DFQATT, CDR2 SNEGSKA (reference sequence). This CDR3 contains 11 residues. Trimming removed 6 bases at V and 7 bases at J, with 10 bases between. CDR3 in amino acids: CSAPGWNEQFF. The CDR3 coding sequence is TGCAGTGCCCCCGGCTGGAATGAGCAGTTCTTC.

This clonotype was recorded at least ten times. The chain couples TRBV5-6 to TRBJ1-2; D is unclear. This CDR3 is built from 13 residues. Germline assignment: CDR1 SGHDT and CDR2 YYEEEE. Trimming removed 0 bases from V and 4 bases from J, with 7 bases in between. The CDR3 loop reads CASSLGGSYGYTF. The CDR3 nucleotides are TGTGCCAGCAGCTTGGGAGGAAGCTATGGCTACACCTTC.